The clone carrying this T cell receptor (beta chain) showed up just a few times. Its antigen remains unidentified. The V and J ends lost 2 bases and 5 bases respectively, with 9 bases between them. The CDR3 length is 13 residues. Germline V CDR1 and CDR2: SGHTA, FQGNSA. From the RT-PCR reads, TCRdb called clonotypes with MiXCR, one entry per CDR3 protein. The sample lists about 190,000 distinct CDR3 sequences, approximately 15% occurring once. This entry comes from a study of response to subunit inactivated influenza vaccine. Study results and limitations: Authors suggested that a seasonal influenza vaccination recruits few new T cells each time.

The material sequenced was CD8+ T cells sorted from PBMCs, taken about 5 days after vaccination. The TCR was taken from a man aged 45-60 years who received an inactivated influenza vaccine. This chain connects TRBV7-2 to TRBJ1-2, with D possibly TRBD1 on 6 matching bases. The CDR3 DNA follows: TGTGCCAGCAGCTTAAGGACAGTTTATGGCTACACCTTC. Encoded protein: CASSLRTVYGYTF.